These T cell receptor beta chains were read from a single sample in a study of T-cell memory formation after mild COVID-19. TCRdb fed the 5' RACE reads into MiXCR, producing one record per CDR3 protein. This table holds 100,000 to 150,000 distinct CDR3 sequences, 15% to 20% found once. Sequenced input: PBMCs or a T cell subset sorted from them (not recorded which). The receptors derive from a man younger than 35 who had mild COVID-19 (a few samples of this study predate the infection). Cell type and time point are not known. The CDR3 runs from the conserved cysteine through the conserved F or W. The order of the fields is V gene, J gene, clone size, D gene, CDR3 protein, CDR3 DNA. D genes are given only for firm matches. Expanded clones get a size class; other rows say once, few or many, or leave the size out.

TRBV7-2,TRBJ2-5,NA,TRBD2,CASSPRILAGETQYF,TGTGCCAGCAGCCCTCGCATCCTAGCGGGAGAGACCCAGTACTTC
TRBV5-1,TRBJ1-1,few,NA,CASSSQGYPNTEAFF,TGCGCCAGCAGCTCGCAGGGCTACCCTAACACTGAAGCTTTCTTT
TRBV7-9,TRBJ2-4,many,NA,CASSLTGNDIQYF,TGTGCCAGCAGCTTAACAGGAAATGATATTCAGTACTTC
TRBV10-3,TRBJ1-1,NA,NA,CAISESRGNTEAFF,TGTGCCATCAGTGAGTCGAGGGGGAACACTGAAGCTTTCTTT
TRBV10-3,TRBJ2-5,many,TRBD1,CAISDATGSETQYF,TGTGCCATCAGTGACGCGACAGGGTCCGAGACCCAGTACTTC
TRBV7-9,TRBJ1-4,NA,NA,CASSFERAEKLFF,TGTGCCAGCAGCTTCGAACGGGCCGAAAAACTGTTTTTT
TRBV7-2,TRBJ1-4,NA,TRBD1,CASSSNRGGLFF,TGTGCCAGCAGCTCCAACAGGGGGGGACTGTTTTTT
TRBV28,TRBJ2-3,NA,NA,CASSFGAGDTQYF,TGTGCCAGCAGTTTCGGGGCTGGGGATACGCAGTATTTT
TRBV5-1,TRBJ2-3,few,NA,CASSFPPGTQGADTQYF,TGCGCCAGCAGCTTCCCCCCCGGGACGCAAGGGGCAGATACGCAGTATTTT
TRBV5-1,TRBJ2-7,NA,NA,CASSLEVVAHEQYF,TGCGCCAGCAGCTTGGAGGTGGTAGCCCACGAGCAGTACTTC
TRBV20-1,TRBJ1-2,few,TRBD1,CSAPTGANYGYTF,TGCAGTGCACCGACAGGGGCCAACTATGGCTACACCTTC
TRBV4-2,TRBJ2-2,NA,TRBD2,CASSQVLAGGLGTGELFF,TGTGCCAGCAGCCAAGTTCTAGCGGGGGGGCTTGGGACCGGGGAGCTGTTTTTT
TRBV20-1,TRBJ1-1,NA,NA,CSAREGSTGGAEAFF,TGCAGTGCTAGAGAAGGGTCAACGGGAGGGGCTGAAGCTTTCTTT
TRBV6-2/TRBV6-3,TRBJ2-3,NA,TRBD2,CASSSRRGGQGTDTQYF,TGTGCCAGCAGTTCAAGGCGGGGGGGCCAGGGCACAGATACGCAGTATTTT
TRBV7-2,TRBJ2-2,few,TRBD1,CASSLVGGIGELFF,TGTGCCAGCAGCTTAGTAGGGGGCATCGGGGAGCTGTTTTTT
TRBV6-5,TRBJ1-4,NA,NA,CASRAGEKLFF,TGTGCCAGCAGGGCAGGGGAAAAACTGTTTTTT
TRBV4-3,TRBJ2-2,few,NA,CASSQDAYRVTGELFF,TGCGCCAGCAGCCAAGATGCCTACAGGGTTACCGGGGAGCTGTTTTTT
TRBV9,TRBJ1-2,NA,NA,CASSVAGRSDGTDYGYTF,TGTGCCAGCAGCGTAGCGGGGCGCAGCGACGGGACGGACTATGGCTACACCTTC
TRBV12-3/TRBV12-4,TRBJ2-2,NA,TRBD1,CASRLTGTGELFF,TGTGCCAGCAGGTTGACAGGGACCGGGGAGCTGTTTTTT
TRBV7-3,TRBJ2-1,few,TRBD1,CASSLRQGGWNEQFF,TGTGCCAGCAGCCTTCGACAGGGGGGGTGGAATGAGCAGTTCTTC
TRBV7-2,TRBJ2-1,NA,TRBD2,CASSQRGGFGNEQFF,TGTGCCAGCAGCCAGCGGGGGGGCTTTGGCAATGAGCAGTTCTTC
TRBV7-2,TRBJ2-5,NA,TRBD1,CASSWTGQGQETQYF,TGTGCCAGCAGCTGGACAGGCCAGGGGCAAGAGACCCAGTACTTC
TRBV4-3,TRBJ1-4,few,TRBD1,CASSVGTGEEEKLFF,TGCGCCAGCAGCGTCGGGACAGGGGAGGAGGAAAAACTGTTTTTT
TRBV24-1,TRBJ1-2,NA,NA,CATSDYRTAYGYTF,TGTGCCACCAGTGATTACCGGACAGCCTATGGCTACACCTTC
TRBV18,TRBJ1-1,few,NA,CASSPPVRKEAFF,TGTGCCAGCTCACCGCCCGTGCGGAAAGAAGCTTTCTTT
TRBV7-3,TRBJ1-5,few,NA,CASSLVGGLNQPQHF,TGTGCCAGCAGCTTAGTAGGGGGGCTCAATCAGCCCCAGCATTTT